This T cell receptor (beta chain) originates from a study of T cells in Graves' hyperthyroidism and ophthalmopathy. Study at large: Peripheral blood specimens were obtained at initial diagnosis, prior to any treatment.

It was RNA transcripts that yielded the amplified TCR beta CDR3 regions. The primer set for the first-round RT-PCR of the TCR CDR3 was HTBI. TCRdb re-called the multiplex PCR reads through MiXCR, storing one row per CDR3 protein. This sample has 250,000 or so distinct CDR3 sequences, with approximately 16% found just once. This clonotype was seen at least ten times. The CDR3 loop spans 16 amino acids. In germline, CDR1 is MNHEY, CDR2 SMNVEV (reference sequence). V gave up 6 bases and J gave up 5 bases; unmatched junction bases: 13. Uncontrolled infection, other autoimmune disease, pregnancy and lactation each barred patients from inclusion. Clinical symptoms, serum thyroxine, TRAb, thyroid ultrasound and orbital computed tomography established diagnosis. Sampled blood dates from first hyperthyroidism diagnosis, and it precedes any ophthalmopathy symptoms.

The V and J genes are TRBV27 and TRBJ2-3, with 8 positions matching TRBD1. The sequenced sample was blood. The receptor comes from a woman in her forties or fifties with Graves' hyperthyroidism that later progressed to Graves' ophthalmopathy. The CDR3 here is CASSSPSRGQVDTQYF. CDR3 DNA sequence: TGTGCCAGCAGCTCCCCGAGCAGGGGGCAGGTAGATACGCAGTATTTT.